One sample yielded the 20 T cell receptor beta chains listed below, sequenced in a study of blood T cell repertoires in COVID-19. The repertoire was sequenced with immunoSEQ multiplex PCR; TCRdb's copy has only in-frame clones and lacks some. This table has around 88,000 clones, roughly 80% appearing once. Source material: peripheral blood. All receptors come from a woman of 80 years or more with acute or convalescent COVID-19.

The chain is built from TRBV6-5 and TRBJ1-1; 8 positions match TRBD1. The CDR3 is 13 amino acids. The junction had 7 bases not matched to a gene; V was cut back by 6 bases and J by 7 bases. Germline values: CDR1 MNHEY, CDR2 SVGAGI. This CDR3 is CASSVTGGYEAFF. The CDR3 DNA sequence: TGTGCCAGCAGCGTAACAGGGGGATATGAAGCTTTCTTT.

This clone has only one observation. The chain combines TRBV5-1 with TRBJ1-4, with 7 bases identical to TRBD1. The CDR3 loop spans 14 amino acids. V shed 5 bases and J 5 bases; nucleotides not matched to a gene: 6. Germline V gives CDR1 SGHRS, CDR2 YFSETQ. In DNA form, the CDR3 reads TGCGCCAGCAGTCGGGACAGCGGGAATGAAAAACTGTTTTTT. Encoded protein: CASSRDSGNEKLFF.

The rearrangement links TRBV23-1 to TRBJ2-7, with D possibly matching TRBD1 (6 bases). TRBV23-1 is assigned to the ORF class and has an uncertain function. The CDR3 loop spans 12 amino acids. Trimming stripped 3 bases from V and 5 bases from J, with 8 bases between. The CDR3 is CASSQGAHEQYV. CDR3 in DNA: TGCGCCAGCAGTCAGGGGGCCCACGAGCAGTACGTC.

Concerning this clone: Other DNA sequences in the sample encode the same CDR3. The chain combines TRBV12-3 or TRBV12-4 with TRBJ1-2; TRBD1 matches 7 bases. V shed 6 bases, J shed 2 bases, and the junction held 3 bases outside the gene matches. CDR3 length: 13 residues. For the CDR3, the DNA is TGTGCCAGCAGCCTAGGGGGCAACTATGGCTACACCTTC. Residues: CASSLGGNYGYTF.

This clone was counted once. This sequence joins TRBV4-1 and TRBJ1-2; D not certain. There are 13 residues in the CDR3. Germline CDR1 reads MGHRA; CDR2 reads YSYEKL. V was clipped by 4 bases and J by 8 bases, with 14 bases between them. CDR3 sequence (DNA): TGCGCCAGCAGCCGAGGCATAGCGGAAGGCTACACCTTC. Translating it yields CASSRGIAEGYTF.

The gene calls are TRBV10-3 and TRBJ1-6; D is unresolved. V shed 10 bases and J shed 8 bases, with 12 bases lying between them. Germline CDR1 reads ENHRY; CDR2 reads SYGVKD. This CDR3 comprises 12 residues. CDR3 sequence: CATATADSPLHF. The CDR3 DNA reads as TGTGCCACCGCTACAGCGGATTCACCCCTCCACTTT.

Details on this clone: Distinct nucleotide sequences in the sample also encode this CDR3. The chain uses TRBV19 and TRBJ1-5, with D possibly being TRBD1 (5 bases). Germline loops: CDR1 LNHDA, CDR2 SQIVND (reference sequence). This CDR3 contains 14 residues. Trimming removed 3 bases from V and 3 bases from J, with 9 bases in between. The DNA of the CDR3 is TGTGCCAGTAGTATTACAGGTTCCAATCAGCCCCAGCATTTT. It specifies CASSITGSNQPQHF.

This chain links TRBV7-2 with TRBJ1-2, with D maybe TRBD1 (5 bases). CDR3 size: 16 residues. V dropped 0 bases and J dropped 4 bases, with 15 bases sitting between them. The germline V gene encodes CDR1 SGHTA and CDR2 FQGNSA. CDR3 sequence: CASSLASSGSSYGYTF. CDR3 bases: TGTGCCAGCAGCTTAGCGTCTTCAGGGTCGTCCTATGGCTACACCTTC.

This clone was detected only a few times. The chain employs TRBV28 and TRBJ1-4; 7 nucleotides agree with TRBD1. Unmatched junction bases numbered 13, after V lost 4 bases and J lost 2 bases. The CDR3 is made up of 18 amino acids. Germline assignment: CDR1 MDHEN and CDR2 SYDVKM. The CDR3 coding sequence is TGTGCCAGCAGTTCCTCCCCCCTCCGGGGACAGACTAATGAAAAACTGTTTTTT. Translation: CASSSSPLRGQTNEKLFF. Variable domain in full (rest from reference TRBV28 and TRBJ1-4): DVKVTQSSRYLVKRTGEKVFLECVQDMDHENMFWYRQDPGLGLRLIYFSYDVKMKEKGDIPEGYSVSREKKERFSLILESASTNQTSMYLCASSSSPLRGQTNEKLFFGSGTQLSVL.

The gene calls are TRBV5-4 and TRBJ2-3; D remains ambiguous. V gave up 0 bases and J gave up 5 bases, with 13 bases separating them. Per germline, CDR1 SGHNT and CDR2 YYREEE (reference sequence). There are 15 residues in the CDR3. The CDR3 DNA reads TGTGCCAGCAGCTTGGATGGGCGCACCGAAGATACGCAGTATTTT. Protein product: CASSLDGRTEDTQYF.

The chain couples TRBV7-2 to TRBJ2-5; TRBD2 matches 16 bases. Germline assignment: CDR1 SGHTA and CDR2 FQGNSA. J was trimmed by 2 bases and V by 5 bases; bases with no gene match: 5. This CDR3 region has 17 residues. The CDR3 nucleotides read TGTGCCAGCAGCCTATGGGGACTAGCGGGGGGGCAAGAGACCCAGTACTTC. It encodes CASSLWGLAGGQETQYF.

The chain couples TRBV7-3 to TRBJ1-3; 8 bases are a match to TRBD1. V gave up 5 bases and J gave up 3 bases; unmatched junction bases: 3. CDR1 is SGHTA, CDR2 FQGTGA, per germline. This CDR3 region has 14 residues. The CDR3 region has the DNA TGTGCCAGCAGCCCAGACAGGGGTGGAAACACCATATATTTT. Amino acid sequence: CASSPDRGGNTIYF.

The rearrangement links TRBV28 to TRBJ1-1; D unclear. CDR1 and CDR2 from the germline V gene are MDHEN and SYDVKM. The CDR3 has 12 residues. Between the trimmed V and J ends, which lost 5 bases and 11 bases, there was a span of 15 bases. The CDR3 DNA reads as TGTGCCAGCAGTCCCCCCTTTGGGAGGGCTTTCTTT. Amino acids: CASSPPFGRAFF.

V is TRBV28 and J is TRBJ1-3; unclear D gene. Germline V CDR1 and CDR2: MDHEN, SYDVKM. The V gene lost 4 bases and the J gene lost 8 bases, with 9 bases spanning the gap. The CDR3 has 12 residues. CDR3 DNA sequence: TGTGCCAGCAGTTCAACAGTGGACACCATATATTTT. Its protein is CASSSTVDTIYF.

The chain joins TRBV29-1 to TRBJ1-2, with D maybe TRBD1 (5 bases). The CDR3 has 13 residues. Per germline, CDR1 SQVTM and CDR2 ANQGSEA. Trimming removed 7 bases from V and 5 bases from J, with 17 bases in between. CDR3 residues: CSADSPGKYGYTF. CDR3 bases: TGCAGCGCCGATTCCCCAGGGAAATATGGCTACACCTTC.

This chain links TRBV28 with TRBJ1-6, with 7 bases identical to TRBD1. The CDR3 is 14 residues long. V gave up 4 bases and J gave up 7 bases; unmatched junction bases: 4. Germline V gene lookup returns CDR1 MDHEN and CDR2 SYDVKM. Here the CDR3 DNA reads TGTGCCAGCAGTTCCGGGACAGCGAATTCACCCCTCCACTTT. Its protein is CASSSGTANSPLHF.

This rearrangement joins TRBV18 to TRBJ2-1, with TRBD1 identical over 11 bases. Germline CDR1 and CDR2: KGHSH and LQKENI. The V gene end was trimmed by 5 bases and the J gene end by 9 bases; junction bases not matched to a gene: 9. The CDR3 covers 15 residues. CDR3 amino acids: CASSTGQGAQGEQFF. The CDR3 nucleotides read TGTGCCAGCTCAACCGGACAGGGGGCGCAGGGTGAGCAGTTCTTC.

V gene TRBV27 combines with J gene TRBJ2-1, with TRBD2 matching 9 bases. Germline V gene data show CDR1 as MNHEY and CDR2 as SMNVEV (reference sequence). Unmatched junction bases numbered 8, after V lost 4 bases and J lost 4 bases. The CDR3 is 16 amino acids. The CDR3 DNA reads TGTGCCAGCAGTTACGGAGCGGGGGGCCGATACAATGAGCAGTTCTTC. This translates into CASSYGAGGRYNEQFF.

J is TRBJ1-1 and V is TRBV5-1; 11 bases fit TRBD1. J was trimmed by 3 bases and V by 7 bases; bases with no gene match: 11. The CDR3 runs to 16 residues. CDR1 and CDR2 from the germline V gene are SGHRS and YFSETQ. The CDR3 sequence is CASLPSGTGGDTEAFF. Here the CDR3 DNA reads TGCGCCAGCCTCCCCTCCGGGACAGGGGGGGACACTGAAGCTTTCTTT.

This rearrangement joins TRBV6-2 or TRBV6-3 to TRBJ1-5, with 7 nucleotides matching TRBD1. This CDR3 spans 15 amino acids. The germline V gene has CDR1 MNHEY and CDR2 SVGEGT. J was trimmed by 0 bases and V by 6 bases; bases with no gene match: 5. Here the CDR3 reads CASSQGGYSNQPQHF. The CDR3 DNA is TGTGCCAGCAGCCAAGGGGGCTATAGCAATCAGCCCCAGCATTTT.